Below, 26 T cell receptor beta chains from the same sample are listed, as sequenced in a study of shared clonotypes between healthy human individuals. TCRdb keeps only in-frame clones here, not all; method: immunoSEQ multiplex PCR. Of about 1 million clones listed, around four fifths are singletons. The sample taken for sequencing was memory CD4+ T cells sorted from blood. Described subset: CD45RA-negative fraction. These receptors came from a man younger than 30 in good health.

The chain couples TRBV28 to TRBJ1-2, with TRBD1 identical over 7 bases. The CDR3 has 12 residues. V shed 7 bases, J shed 4 bases, and the junction held 3 bases outside the gene matches. CDR1 and CDR2 from the germline V gene are MDHEN and SYDVKM. CDR3 protein: CASTGQLYGYTF. CDR3 coding DNA: TGTGCCAGCACGGGACAGCTCTATGGCTACACCTTC.

V is TRBV13 and J is TRBJ2-7, with a weak D call TRBD1 (5 bases). V was pared by 5 bases and J by 0 bases, with 11 bases between. The CDR3 runs to 14 residues. Germline V gene sequence: CDR1 PRHDT, CDR2 FYEKMQ (reference sequence). The CDR3 nucleotides are TGTGCCAGCAGCCCCCCGACAGACTCCTACGAGCAGTACTTC. This sequence encodes CASSPPTDSYEQYF.

The chain recombines TRBV5-4 with TRBJ2-7, with a tentative D call TRBD2 (6 bases). Trimming removed 1 base from V and 5 bases from J, with 13 bases in between. CDR1 and CDR2 (germline): SGHNT, YYREEE (reference sequence). The CDR3 is made up of 14 amino acids. The CDR3 DNA reads TGTGCCAGCAGCTTGCCCGGGAGTCTTGACGAGCAGTACTTC. Translated: CASSLPGSLDEQYF.

The chain links TRBV18 to TRBJ1-3; D remains unclear. With 1 base removed from V and 0 bases from J, the gap between germline ends came to 13 bases. The germline V gene has CDR1 KGHSH and CDR2 LQKENI. This CDR3 is 17 amino acids long. CDR3 coding DNA: TGTGCCAGCTCACCACTCTCCCAGGCTGGCTCTGGAAACACCATATATTTT. As protein: CASSPLSQAGSGNTIYF.

The chain uses TRBV5-4 and TRBJ1-1; D unresolved. The V and J ends lost 0 bases and 0 bases respectively, with 6 bases between them. CDR3 size: 14 residues. Germline values: CDR1 SGHNT, CDR2 YYREEE (reference sequence). This CDR3 is CASSLEQLNTEAFF. The DNA for the CDR3 is TGTGCCAGCAGCTTGGAACAGCTGAACACTGAAGCTTTCTTT.

This chain uses TRBV7-3 with TRBJ1-1; D not resolved. Germline V gives CDR1 SGHTA, CDR2 FQGTGA. CDR3 length: 13 amino acids. Trimming shortened V by 1 base and J by 7 bases, and 10 bases separated the two germline ends. The CDR3 here is CASSLMEAGEAFF. In DNA form, the CDR3 reads TGTGCCAGCAGCTTAATGGAGGCGGGTGAAGCTTTCTTT. Complete variable domain (other parts from reference TRBV7-3 and TRBJ1-1): GAGVSQTPSNKVTEKGKYVELRCDPISGHTALYWYRQSLGQGPEFLIYFQGTGAADDSGLPNDRFFAVRPEGSVSTLKIQRTERGDSAVYLCASSLMEAGEAFFGQGTRLTVV.

The rearrangement links TRBV5-1 to TRBJ1-2; 9 nucleotides line up with TRBD1. CDR1 is SGHRS, CDR2 YFSETQ, per germline. J gave up 2 bases and V 3 bases, and 5 bases lay outside the gene matches. The CDR3 is 15 residues long. The CDR3 region is CASSSPGQGNYGYTF. In nucleotides, the CDR3 is TGCGCCAGCAGCTCGCCCGGACAGGGGAACTATGGCTACACCTTC.

The chain recombines TRBV5-4 with TRBJ2-3; D is unresolved. Germline-derived CDR1 and CDR2 are SGHNT and YYREEE (reference sequence). V lost 1 base and J lost 2, with 5 bases in between. The CDR3 extends over 13 amino acids. In DNA, the CDR3 is TGTGCCAGCAGCTTGCTGTTCACAGATACGCAGTATTTT. Translating it yields CASSLLFTDTQYF. Combining the CDR3 with reference TRBV5-4 and TRBJ2-3 gives the whole variable domain ETGVTQSPTHLIKTRGQQVTLRCSSQSGHNTVSWYQQALGQGPQFIFQYYREEENGRGNFPPRFSGLQFPNYSSELNVNALELDDSALYLCASSLLFTDTQYFGPGTRLTVL.

V usage is TRBV5-4 and J usage is TRBJ1-2; D call uncertain. V lost 1 base and J 7 bases, leaving 17 bases between the germline ends. This CDR3 has 15 amino acids. Germline V gene lookup returns CDR1 SGHNT and CDR2 YYREEE (reference sequence). CDR3 nucleotide sequence: TGTGCCAGCAGCTTGCGGGCAGATTCTTTTGGTGGCTACACCTTC. Protein product: CASSLRADSFGGYTF.

This clone was seen at least ten times. The genes are TRBV2 and TRBJ1-6; D possibly corresponds to TRBD1 (6 bases). The germline V gene has CDR1 SNHLY and CDR2 FYNNEI. The CDR3 loop spans 13 amino acids. V was clipped by 3 bases and J by 10 bases, with 10 bases between them. CDR3 bases: TGTGCCAGCAGTGAGCAGGGGTCGTCACCCCTCCACTTT. This gives the protein CASSEQGSSPLHF.

This clone was observed a single time. The chain combines TRBV2 with TRBJ1-3, with 9 bases lining up with TRBD1. The V and J ends lost 8 bases and 3 bases, in that order; junction bases with no gene match: 8. This CDR3 comprises 15 residues. CDR1 SNHLY and CDR2 FYNNEI come from the germline V gene. DNA for the CDR3: TGTGCCAGCGTCGGAAAGGACAGGGGTGGAAACACCATATATTTT. Translation gives CASVGKDRGGNTIYF.

This clone was picked up many times. The chain links TRBV18 to TRBJ2-2; 7 nucleotides align to TRBD1. The germline V gene encodes CDR1 KGHSH and CDR2 LQKENI. The CDR3 is 16 amino acids. The junction had 3 bases not matched to a gene; V was cut back by 2 bases and J by 0 bases. This chain's CDR3 is CASSPGQASNTGELFF. DNA for the CDR3: TGTGCCAGCTCACCAGGACAGGCGTCGAACACCGGGGAGCTGTTTTTT.

Comment on this clone: The sample contains more than one DNA sequence encoding this CDR3. For the CDR3, the DNA is TGCGCCAGCAGCTCCAGGGAGAGCACAGATACGCAGTATTTT. Its protein product is CASSSRESTDTQYF. The chain has TRBV5-1 and TRBJ2-3; D possibly uses TRBD1 or TRBD2 (5 bases each). Trimming removed 3 bases at V and 0 bases at J, with 8 bases between. Germline V gene sequence: CDR1 SGHRS, CDR2 YFSETQ. This CDR3 contains 14 residues. Full variable domain (outside the CDR3, taken from reference TRBV5-1 and TRBJ2-3): KAGVTQTPRYLIKTRGQQVTLSCSPISGHRSVSWYQQTPGQGLQFLFEYFSETQRNKGNFPGRFSGRQFSNSRSEMNVSTLELGDSALYLCASSSRESTDTQYFGPGTRLTVL.

The rearrangement joins TRBV21-1 to TRBJ2-7; the table's D call, TRBD2, was not checked against the DNA. TRBV21-1 is given as a pseudogene. The CDR3 is made up of 17 amino acids. CDR3 DNA: TGTGCCAGCAGCAAAGCCGCCAGCGGGATCCACCCCCTAGAGCAGTACTTC. Translation: CASSKAASGIHPLEQYF.

The chain couples TRBV19 to TRBJ2-6; D is undetermined. V gave up 7 bases and J gave up 1 base, with 8 bases separating them. Looked up from germline, CDR1 is LNHDA and CDR2 is SQIVND (reference sequence). The CDR3 covers 14 residues. The CDR3 spells CASTRGSGANVLTF. CDR3 in DNA: TGTGCCAGTACCAGAGGTTCTGGGGCCAACGTCCTGACTTTC.

The gene calls are TRBV4-3 and TRBJ2-5; the match to TRBD2 covers 10 bases. CDR1 and CDR2 (germline): LGHNA, YSLEER. The J segment lost 4 bases and the V segment lost 0 bases, leaving 5 bases of the junction unmatched. The CDR3 runs 16 residues. For the CDR3, the DNA is TGCGCCAGCAGCCAAGAAGGACTAGCGGCGACAGAGACCCAGTACTTC. Residues: CASSQEGLAATETQYF.

This clone came up a few times. The CDR3 DNA sequence: TGTGCCAGCTCACCAGGGGTGCTGGACAATGAGCAGTTCTTC. Its translation: CASSPGVLDNEQFF. V gene TRBV18 combines with J gene TRBJ2-1, with D unresolved. The germline CDR1 and CDR2 sequences are KGHSH and LQKENI. With 2 bases removed from V and 5 bases from J, the gap between germline ends came to 10 bases. The CDR3 has 14 residues.

The genes are TRBV28 and TRBJ1-2; D gene uncertain. CDR3 length: 12 residues. Germline CDR1 is MDHEN and CDR2 is SYDVKM. The V and J ends lost 2 bases and 4 bases respectively, with 5 bases between them. CDR3 nucleotide sequence: TGTGCCAGCAGTTTAACCACCTATGGCTACACCTTC. As protein: CASSLTTYGYTF.

This clone was picked up a small number of times. The chain recombines TRBV7-2 with TRBJ2-3; 14 bases are a match to TRBD2. Germline loops: CDR1 SGHTA, CDR2 FQGNSA. The CDR3 sequence is 16 residues long. V shed 4 bases, J shed 5 bases, and the junction held 5 bases outside the gene matches. Written as DNA, the CDR3 is TGTGCCAGCAGCTCGAGACTAGCGGGAGGGGGAGATACGCAGTATTTT. Translation: CASSSRLAGGGDTQYF.

This chain connects TRBV7-9 to TRBJ1-1; possibly TRBD1 for D (5 bases). Germline CDR1 SEHNR, CDR2 FQNEAQ (reference sequence). The V end was cut by 5 bases, the J end by 7 bases, with 11 bases between. CDR3 length equals 12 residues. The chain's CDR3 is CASSERRGEAFF. The CDR3 DNA sequence: TGTGCCAGCAGCGAAAGAAGGGGTGAAGCTTTCTTT.

The chain carries TRBV9 and TRBJ2-2; D gene uncertain. This CDR3 comprises 14 residues. Trimming took off 2 bases at V and 7 bases at J, with 12 bases between the two ends. Germline CDR1 is SGDLS and CDR2 is YYNGEE. CDR3 loop: CASSVRRVGGELFF. CDR3 sequence (DNA): TGTGCCAGCAGCGTGAGGCGAGTCGGCGGGGAGCTGTTTTTT. Complete variable domain (other parts from reference TRBV9 and TRBJ2-2): DSGVTQTPKHLITATGQRVTLRCSPRSGDLSVYWYQQSLDQGLQFLIQYYNGEERAKGNILERFSAQQFPDLHSELNLSSLELGDSALYFCASSVRRVGGELFFGEGSRLTVL.

This clone has a handful of counts. The chain has TRBV27 and TRBJ1-2; possibly TRBD1 for D (5 bases). Trimming pared 0 bases from V and 1 base from J, leaving 15 bases between. Germline values: CDR1 MNHEY, CDR2 SMNVEV (reference sequence). CDR3 length: 17 residues. The CDR3 region is CASSLSIQGARNYGYTF. In DNA form, the CDR3 reads TGTGCCAGCAGTTTATCGATTCAGGGCGCACGTAACTATGGCTACACCTTC.

For this clone: Distinct nucleotide sequences in the sample also encode this CDR3. This chain joins TRBV10-2 and TRBJ2-1, with D possibly TRBD1 on 6 matching bases. The germline V gene encodes CDR1 WSHSY and CDR2 SAAADI. This CDR3 has 12 amino acids. Deletions cut 3 bases from V and 7 bases from J, with 7 bases between. CDR3 in amino acids: CASSDRGNEQFF. The CDR3, as DNA: TGCGCCAGCAGTGATAGGGGGAATGAGCAGTTCTTC.

The chain couples TRBV7-2 to TRBJ1-1; D ambiguous. Germline loops: CDR1 SGHTA, CDR2 FQGNSA. The CDR3 covers 13 residues. V gave up 4 bases and J gave up 4 bases, with 10 bases separating them. CDR3 bases: TGTGCCAGCAGCTCAGCCCTTAGCACTGAAGCTTTCTTT. This sequence encodes CASSSALSTEAFF.

This chain connects TRBV28 to TRBJ2-1; 9 nucleotides agree with TRBD1. Germline assignment: CDR1 MDHEN and CDR2 SYDVKM. The junction had 5 bases not matched to a gene; V was cut back by 2 bases and J by 9 bases. The CDR3 runs to 14 residues. The CDR3, as DNA: TGTGCCAGCAGTTTAGGGACAGGGAGGAGTGAGCAGTTCTTC. Amino acid sequence: CASSLGTGRSEQFF.

A remark on this clone: Other nucleotide sequences from this sample produce the same CDR3. This rearrangement joins TRBV6-5 to TRBJ2-5; D unresolved. CDR3 length: 11 residues. Per the germline V gene, CDR1 is MNHEY and CDR2 is SVGAGI. V lost 4 bases and J 4 bases, leaving 4 bases between the germline ends. The CDR3 DNA follows: TGTGCCAGCAGTTCTCGAGAGACCCAGTACTTC. Translation: CASSSRETQYF.